One sample yielded the 27 T cell receptor beta chains listed below, sequenced in a study of tumor-infiltrating lymphocytes in oesophageal squamous cell carcinoma. TCRdb re-called the PCR reads through MiXCR, storing one row per CDR3 protein. This table holds approximately 17,000 distinct CDR3 sequences, 44% found once. Sequencing input: blood. The receptors here all came from a female donor with esophageal squamous cell carcinoma.

V and J are TRBV7-2 and TRBJ2-5; 13 bases line up with TRBD2. The J call is in doubt because the DNA end fits TRBJ2-7 better. The CDR3 loop spans 16 amino acids. Germline-derived CDR1 and CDR2 are SGHTA and FQGNSA. CDR3 amino acids: CASSGSGLAGAHEQYF. CDR3 in DNA: TGTGCCAGCAGCGGAAGCGGACTAGCGGGAGCCCACGAGCAGTACTTC.

The V and J genes are TRBV12-3 or TRBV12-4 and TRBJ2-1, with 10 bases matching TRBD2. The length of the CDR3 is 16 residues. The trim removed 6 bases at V and 10 bases at J, leaving 15 bases unmatched. CDR3 residues: CASRRTSGQGDQEQFF. As DNA, the CDR3 is TGTGCCAGCAGAAGGACTAGCGGCCAAGGGGACCAGGAGCAGTTCTTC.

This clonotype was seen more than once but under ten times. V is TRBV3-1 and J is TRBJ2-1; 11 nucleotides agree with TRBD2. Trimming at V came to 5 bases and at J to 8 bases, leaving 2 bases not matched to a gene. Germline CDR1 and CDR2: LGHDT and YNNKEL (reference sequence). This CDR3 has 13 amino acids. CDR3 DNA: TGTGCCAGCAGCACTAGCGGGAGCGATGAGCAGTTCTTC. Translating gives CASSTSGSDEQFF.

This rearrangement joins TRBV7-2 to TRBJ2-3; possible D gene TRBD1, 6 bases. The J call may be incorrect, as the DNA end agrees better with TRBJ2-7. The germline CDR1 and CDR2 sequences are SGHTA and FQGNSA. The CDR3 spans 14 residues. The DNA of the CDR3 is TGTGCCAGCAATACAGGGCTTAAAAGATACGAGCAGTACTTC. Amino acid sequence: CASNTGLKRYEQYF.

V usage is TRBV7-2 and J usage is TRBJ2-4; 10 bases are shared with TRBD1. The J call is in doubt because the DNA end fits TRBJ2-1 better. From germline, CDR1 is SGHTA and CDR2 FQGNSA. The CDR3 has 15 residues. The CDR3 reads CASRRRTGGMYEQFF. The DNA for the CDR3 is TGTGCCAGCAGGCGTCGGACAGGGGGAATGTATGAGCAGTTCTTC.

The V and J genes are TRBV12-3 or TRBV12-4 and TRBJ2-3, with a weak D call TRBD2 (5 bases). V lost 8 bases, J lost 8 bases, and 14 bases lay in between. There are 12 residues in the CDR3. The CDR3 DNA sequence: TGTGCCAGCTCGGGAACCGTAATTACGCAGTATTTT. Its protein is CASSGTVITQYF.

The V gene is TRBV5-5, the J gene TRBJ2-3; tentative D call: TRBD2 (5 bases). This CDR3 has 17 residues. V was trimmed by 0 bases and J by 0 bases, leaving 14 bases between them. CDR1 is SGHKS and CDR2 is YYEKEE in the germline V gene (reference sequence). This CDR3 reads CASSLELSSRSTDTQYF. The CDR3 nucleotides read TGTGCCAGCAGCTTGGAGCTCTCTAGCAGGAGCACAGATACGCAGTATTTT.

To note about this clonotype: A much larger clone lies one base from this, so it may be a read error. V usage is TRBV7-2 and J usage is TRBJ2-1; 9 nucleotides agree with TRBD2. The J call may not be correct, given that the DNA end is closer to TRBJ2-7. The CDR3 length is 15 residues. Germline values: CDR1 SGHTA, CDR2 FQGNSA. The CDR3 DNA reads TGTGCCAGCAGCCCTGGGACTAGCTCCTACAATGAGCAGTACTTC. It translates to CASSPGTSSYNEQYF.

The chain couples TRBV11-2 to TRBJ2-1; 10 nucleotides match TRBD2. The tail of the sequence fits TRBJ2-7 better, so the J call may be wrong. CDR1 and CDR2 from the germline V gene are SGHAT and FQNNGV. The CDR3 totals 14 residues. The CDR3 loop reads CASSVAGGSYEQYF. CDR3 sequence (DNA): TGTGCCAGCAGCGTAGCGGGAGGCTCCTACGAGCAGTACTTC.

The rearrangement uses TRBV5-3 and TRBJ1-1; 11 bases fit TRBD1. TRBV5-3 is treated as an ORF (open reading frame) with a function not yet certain. Trimming at V came to 8 bases and at J to 6 bases, leaving 3 bases not matched to a gene. CDR3 length: 12 amino acids. CDR3 nucleotide sequence: TGTGCCAGCAGGGGACAGGGGGCTGAAGCTTTCTTT. It codes for CASRGQGAEAFF.

Concerning this clonotype: The CDR3 does not end in the conserved phenylalanine or tryptophan, so this is likely a read error. Because the CDR3's place on the DNA is in doubt, the DNA is left out and the CDR3 is given as listed by TCRdb. The V gene is TRBV7-6, the J gene TRBJ2-7; the DNA was not compared with TRBD1, the D call given in the table. Germline loops: CDR1 SGHVS, CDR2 FNYEAQ. A total of 18 residues make up the CDR3, ends included. CDR3: CARSSSDRGLSYGYTFGS.

This clonotype was counted between two and nine times. The chain links TRBV11-3 to TRBJ2-2; perhaps D is TRBD1 or TRBD2 (5 bases each). CDR3 size: 12 residues. V was cut by 8 bases and J by 4 bases, with 8 bases left in between. The V gene's germline CDR1 is SGHNT and CDR2 YENEEA. CDR3 nucleotide sequence: TGTGCCAGCGAGGGGAGCACCGGGGAGCTGTTTTTT. Translating it yields CASEGSTGELFF.

The V call is TRBV7-2, the J call TRBJ2-7; 15 nucleotides line up with TRBD2. The CDR3 sequence is 16 residues long. Germline trimming cut 5 bases from V and 2 bases from J; bases unmatched to any gene: 4. The germline V gene encodes CDR1 SGHTA and CDR2 FQGNSA. In DNA form, the CDR3 reads TGTGCCAGCAGCGGCGGGACTAGCGGGAGGACCTACGAGCAGTACTTC. Translating gives CASSGGTSGRTYEQYF.

V and J are TRBV7-2 and TRBJ2-1; 8 bases agree with TRBD2. V shed 1 base, J shed 9 bases, and the junction held 8 bases outside the gene matches. Germline CDR1 SGHTA, CDR2 FQGNSA. The CDR3 has 15 amino acids. The CDR3 bases are TGTGCCAGCAGCTTAGGGGGTTCGGGGGGGGTTGAGCAGTTCTTC. Residues: CASSLGGSGGVEQFF.

This clonotype has at least ten counts. A much more abundant neighbour one base away suggests this may be a read error. The V and J genes are TRBV28 and TRBJ2-1, with unresolved D. The V end was cut by 5 bases, the J end by 10 bases, with 9 bases between. This CDR3 has 11 amino acids. From germline, CDR1 is MDHEN and CDR2 SYDVKM. CDR3: CASSPHYEQFF. DNA of the CDR3: TGTGCCAGCAGTCCACACTACGAGCAGTTCTTC.

This clonotype was observed many times. Since the CDR3 does not end with the conserved phenylalanine or tryptophan, this likely comes from a read error. The limits of the CDR3 on the DNA are not certain, so only TCRdb's listed CDR3 is given. V usage is TRBV7-9 and J usage is TRBJ2-6. The germline gives CDR1 SEHNR, CDR2 FQNEAQ (reference sequence). Counting both end residues, the CDR3 totals 8 amino acids. The CDR3 is CASSPVGS.

The genes are TRBV7-9 and TRBJ2-4, with D perhaps matching TRBD1 or TRBD2 (5 bases each). The CDR3 spans 16 residues. Germline-derived CDR1 and CDR2 are SEHNR and FQNEAQ (reference sequence). Deletions cut 5 bases from V and 7 bases from J, with 21 bases between. The CDR3 sequence is CASSPPRTRDGNIQYF. CDR3 sequence (DNA): TGTGCCAGCAGCCCCCCGCGGACCAGGGACGGCAACATTCAGTACTTC.

This clonotype was recorded many times. This rearrangement joins TRBV15 to TRBJ2-5; D gene unclear. The closer fit of TRBJ2-7 to the DNA end suggests the J call may be wrong. The CDR3 is made up of 13 amino acids. Germline V lookup: CDR1 LNHNV, CDR2 YYDKDF (reference sequence). The CDR3 here is CATSRDLTYEQYF. For the CDR3, the DNA is TGTGCCACCAGCAGAGATCTGACCTACGAGCAGTACTTC.

This clonotype was detected only a few times. DNA of the CDR3: TGCGCCAGCAGTTCGGGACCGATAAACACTGAAGCTTTCTTT. Translated: CASSSGPINTEAFF. The genes are TRBV5-1 and TRBJ1-1, with TRBD1 as a possible D gene (5 bases). V gave up 5 bases and J gave up 2 bases, with 13 bases separating them. Germline V gene sequence: CDR1 SGHRS, CDR2 YFSETQ. This CDR3 comprises 14 residues.

This clonotype was seen only once. J is TRBJ2-5 and V is TRBV7-9, with 7 bases lining up with TRBD2. The tail of the sequence fits TRBJ2-1 better, so the J call may be wrong. Germline values: CDR1 SEHNR, CDR2 FQNEAQ (reference sequence). This CDR3 region has 16 residues. CDR3 sequence (DNA): TGTGCCAGCAGCCGGATAGGGGAGGGCCTTAGCGATGAGCAGTTCTTC. It translates to CASSRIGEGLSDEQFF.

Only a few counts were recorded for this clonotype. As DNA, the CDR3 is TGTGCCAGCAGCTTCCGGGACAGAGGCAACGAGCAGTACTTC. Translation gives CASSFRDRGNEQYF. V is TRBV7-2 and J is TRBJ2-7, with 7 nucleotides matching TRBD1. The CDR3 is 14 residues long. The germline CDR1 and CDR2 sequences are SGHTA and FQGNSA. With 3 bases clipped from V and 5 bases from J, the junction kept 7 bases outside the gene matches.

The chain employs TRBV19 and TRBJ2-1; D might be TRBD2 (6 bases). This CDR3 region has 14 residues. Germline V gene data show CDR1 as LNHDA and CDR2 as SQIVND (reference sequence). Trimming pared 1 base from V and 6 bases from J, leaving 10 bases between. CDR3 nucleotides: TGTGCCAGTAGTATAGGGGAGGCGGGCAATGAGCAGTTCTTC. Its translation is CASSIGEAGNEQFF.

This clonotype is categorized as medium-sized (0.01 to 0.1%). The rearrangement uses TRBV12-5 and TRBJ1-1; unclear D gene. The CDR3 totals 11 residues. V was pared by 1 base and J by 12 bases, with 9 bases between. Germline V gene sequence: CDR1 LGHNT, CDR2 FRNRAP. CDR3 nucleotides: TGTGCTAGTGGTTTGGAGCGGTCGACTTTCTTT. Amino acids: CASGLERSTFF.

This clonotype was counted at least ten times. The J gene is TRBJ2-7, the V gene TRBV28; TRBD2 is a possible D gene (7 bases). Trimming removed 9 bases from V and 3 bases from J, with 15 bases in between. CDR1 and CDR2 (germline): MDHEN, SYDVKM. The CDR3 runs to 13 residues. CDR3 nucleotide sequence: TGTGCCAGTATTAGGGGGGGCAGCTACGAGCAGTACTTC. Amino acid sequence: CASIRGGSYEQYF.

This clonotype is termed large. The chain carries TRBV7-3 and TRBJ1-1, with D perhaps TRBD1 (6 bases). Between the trimmed V and J ends, which lost 5 bases and 0 bases, there was a span of 13 bases. Germline CDR1 reads SGHTA; CDR2 reads FQGTGA. The CDR3 has 15 residues. CDR3 nucleotide sequence: TGTGCCAGCAGCCACACCGGGGGGCTGAACACTGAAGCTTTCTTT. Protein product: CASSHTGGLNTEAFF. The complete variable domain, with remaining parts taken from reference TRBV7-3 and TRBJ1-1, reads GAGVSQTPSNKVTEKGKYVELRCDPISGHTALYWYRQSLGQGPEFLIYFQGTGAADDSGLPNDRFFAVRPEGSVSTLKIQRTERGDSAVYLCASSHTGGLNTEAFFGQGTRLTVV.

The chain links TRBV3-1 to TRBJ1-3; no clear D. Trimming left V 0 bases short and J 4 bases short, with 10 bases between. The CDR3 runs 15 residues. From germline, CDR1 is LGHDT and CDR2 YNNKEL (reference sequence). CDR3 DNA: TGTGCCAGCAGCCAAGACCAGGTCCTAGGAAACACCATATATTTT. Protein: CASSQDQVLGNTIYF.

The chain uses TRBV7-6 and TRBJ2-7, with TRBD2 matching 9 bases. J was trimmed by 5 bases and V by 0 bases; bases with no gene match: 11. This CDR3 region has 17 residues. CDR1 and CDR2 from the germline V gene are SGHVS and FNYEAQ. CDR3 region: CASSLAAGGRAGDEQYF. The CDR3 bases are TGTGCCAGCAGCTTAGCGGCAGGCGGGAGGGCCGGAGACGAGCAGTACTTC.